This is a list of T cell receptor beta chains from one sample in a study of control samples from healthy donors and cancer patients. Sequenced by immunoSEQ multiplex PCR; TCRdb stores in-frame clones only, minus some. The sample consists of about 140,000 clones, roughly 94% of them appearing once. The sequencing input was blood. The receptors were sampled from a man aged 35 to 55 in good health. CDR3s include the opening cysteine and the closing phenylalanine or tryptophan. A D gene is named only where the DNA matches it firmly. Clone size appears in some rows only: once, few, many, or a class for an expanded clone.

CDR3nt	CDR3aa	abundance	v_gene	j_gene	d_gene
TGTGCCAGCTCAGCAGGTACCTACGAGCAGTACTTC	CASSAGTYEQYF	.	TRBV18	TRBJ2-7	.
TGCGCCAGCAGCTTACCTAAGACTAGCGGGAGGGATGAGCAGTTCTTC	CASSLPKTSGRDEQFF	once	TRBV5-1	TRBJ2-1	TRBD2
TGCGCCAGCAGTTTACCCCTTGGGGAGCTGTTTTTT	CASSLPLGELFF	.	TRBV4-1	TRBJ2-2	.
TGTGCCAGCAGCCCTGCCTATAGCTCCTACAATGAGCAGTTCTTC	CASSPAYSSYNEQFF	.	TRBV7-9	TRBJ2-1	.
TGTGCCAGCAGTACCCGGACAGGTGTTGAAGCTTTCTTT	CASSTRTGVEAFF	.	TRBV25-1	TRBJ1-1	TRBD1
TGTGCCAGCAGCGTCGAAGGGCCCACCGGGGAGCTGTTTTTT	CASSVEGPTGELFF	.	TRBV9	TRBJ2-2	.
TGCGCCAGCAGTGAAACCCCCCGGCTAGCGGGAGGAACAAACACCGGGGAGCTGTTTTTT	CASSETPRLAGGTNTGELFF	.	TRBV10-2	TRBJ2-2	TRBD2
TGTGCCAGCAGCGTAGAGGGGGGAGGGAACTACAATGAGCAGTTCTTC	CASSVEGGGNYNEQFF	.	TRBV9	TRBJ2-1	.
TGTGCCAGCAGCCAAGATCGTAGCGGGAGGGCCGGCGAGCAGTACTTC	CASSQDRSGRAGEQYF	.	TRBV4-2	TRBJ2-7	TRBD2
TGTGCCAGCAGCGTAGGCGGGGGAAAGGGGAATGAGCAGTTCTTC	CASSVGGGKGNEQFF	.	TRBV9	TRBJ2-1	TRBD2
TGTGCCAGCAGCTTTTTAGGTGAAGCTTTCTTT	CASSFLGEAFF	.	TRBV5-5	TRBJ1-1	.
TGTGCCAGCAGCGAAGGACAGGGGGAAGCAAAACTGTTTTTT	CASSEGQGEAKLFF	.	TRBV7-9	TRBJ1-4	TRBD1
TGTGCCAGCAGTTTAGCGGGAGCTAATACCTACGAGCAGTACTTC	CASSLAGANTYEQYF	.	TRBV28	TRBJ2-7	TRBD2
TGCGCCAGCAGCCGGGGGGGCGGAGATCAGCCCCAGCATTTT	CASSRGGGDQPQHF	.	TRBV5-1	TRBJ1-5	.
TGTGCCAGTAGTCCGGATACTAGCGCGTACAGCTCCTACGAGCAGTACTTC	CASSPDTSAYSSYEQYF	.	TRBV19	TRBJ2-7	TRBD2
TGTGCCAGCAGTGAAGCGGGGGGCACAGATACGCAGTATTTT	CASSEAGGTDTQYF	many	TRBV6-4	TRBJ2-3	TRBD2
TGTGCCAGCAGTTTATCGGACCCGGGGGTCCTATTCCAAGAGACCCAGTACTTC	CASSLSDPGVLFQETQYF	few	TRBV27	TRBJ2-5	.
TGTGCCAGCAGCCAAGCTAAGAGGGCAGAACTATCATATAGCAATCAGCCCCAGCATTTT	CASSQAKRAELSYSNQPQHF	.	TRBV14	TRBJ1-5	.
TGTGCCAGCAGCTTAAACGGGGGCGACACAGATACGCAGTATTTT	CASSLNGGDTDTQYF	.	TRBV11-2	TRBJ2-3	.
TGTGCCAGCAGCTTGGCACTCGATTACACCTTC	CASSLALDYTF	.	TRBV5-6	TRBJ1-2	.
TGTGCCAGCAGTTTTATAAGGTCCGGGGGCGGATACGAGCAGTACTTC	CASSFIRSGGGYEQYF	.	TRBV6-5	TRBJ2-7	.
TGCGCCAGCAGCCAACCCACGACAGGGTACTACGAGCAGTACTTC	CASSQPTTGYYEQYF	.	TRBV4-1	TRBJ2-7	TRBD1
TGTGCCAGCAGCGTAGCTTCCGGGCTTCTTGGGGAGCTGTTTTTT	CASSVASGLLGELFF	few	TRBV9	TRBJ2-2	.
TGTGCCAGCAAAGGCAGGGACCCCAATCAGCCCCAGCATTTT	CASKGRDPNQPQHF	.	TRBV2	TRBJ1-5	.
TGCGCCAGCAGCCAAGTTTCAACTAATGAAAAACTGTTTTTT	CASSQVSTNEKLFF	.	TRBV4-3	TRBJ1-4	.
TGTGCCAGCAGCTTAGGTGTCAGGTTTGTCTATGAGCAGTTCTTC	CASSLGVRFVYEQFF	.	TRBV7-9	TRBJ2-1	.
TGTGCCATCAGAGAGGGGGGGCTCACCTACGAGCAGTACTTC	CAIREGGLTYEQYF	.	TRBV10-3	TRBJ2-7	.
TGTGCCAGCAGTCTGGGACCGACCGGGCTTGCCGGGGCCAACGTCCTGACTTTC	CASSLGPTGLAGANVLTF	.	TRBV27	TRBJ2-6	.
TGTGCCAGCAGCGTAAGGGGGAGGACTGAAGCTTTCTTT	CASSVRGRTEAFF	.	TRBV9	TRBJ1-1	.
TGCGCCAGCAGTGAGTCGTCACGGTTGAACACTGAAGCTTTCTTT	CASSESSRLNTEAFF	.	TRBV10-2	TRBJ1-1	.
TGTGCCACCAGTGACCCGGGACAGGGGGGCGACTATGGCTACACCTTC	CATSDPGQGGDYGYTF	.	TRBV24-1	TRBJ1-2	TRBD1
TGTGCCAGCAAAACCACAGGGCTGGGATCACCCCTCCACTTT	CASKTTGLGSPLHF	.	TRBV5-6	TRBJ1-6	.
TGTGCCATCAAGTTCCAGGGTGGAGGGGCGAACACTGAAGCTTTCTTT	CAIKFQGGGANTEAFF	.	TRBV10-3	TRBJ1-1	.
TGTGCCAGCAGCTTTTACGAGCAGTACTTC	CASSFYEQYF	.	TRBV5-8	TRBJ2-7	.
TGTGCCAGCAGCTTGTTGGCGGGAACAGAGACCCAGTACTTC	CASSLLAGTETQYF	.	TRBV5-4	TRBJ2-5	.
TGTGCCAGCAGTTCTACTAGCTTCCAGTACTTC	CASSSTSFQYF	.	TRBV12-3/TRBV12-4	TRBJ2-5	.
TGTGCCAGCAGCGTAGGAGGGACCGGGGAGCTGTTTTTT	CASSVGGTGELFF	.	TRBV9	TRBJ2-2	.
TGTGCCAGCAGCTTAGATGGCCGCACAGATACGCAGTATTTT	CASSLDGRTDTQYF	.	TRBV11-3	TRBJ2-3	.
TGTGCCAGCAGCCCGGACAGTGGGGGCAATCAGCCCCAGCATTTT	CASSPDSGGNQPQHF	.	TRBV7-9	TRBJ1-5	.
TGTGCCAGCAGCAATATACTAGCGGGGAGGGGAGATACGCAGTATTTT	CASSNILAGRGDTQYF	once	TRBV5-4	TRBJ2-3	TRBD2
TGTGCCAGCACCTTTGGGCAGTACTACAATGAGCAGTTCTTC	CASTFGQYYNEQFF	.	TRBV28	TRBJ2-1	.
TGCGCCAGCAGTGATTGGACTCGGAGCTACAATCAGCCCCAGCATTTT	CASSDWTRSYNQPQHF	.	TRBV10-2	TRBJ1-5	.
TGTGCCAGCAGTGCGGCGACTAGCGGTGCGAACACCGGGGAGCTGTTTTTT	CASSAATSGANTGELFF	.	TRBV28	TRBJ2-2	TRBD2
TGTGCCAGCAGCTTGGGGGGGGCGAGCTATGGCTACACCTTC	CASSLGGASYGYTF	.	TRBV5-4	TRBJ1-2	.
TGCGCCAGCAGTCAACCAGGACAGGGATGGACTGAAGCTTTCTTT	CASSQPGQGWTEAFF	.	TRBV23-1	TRBJ1-1	TRBD1
TGTGCCAGCAGCCAAGATCCCGACAGCTCTGGAAACACCATATATTTT	CASSQDPDSSGNTIYF	.	TRBV3-1/TRBV3-2	TRBJ1-3	.
TGTGCCAGCAGCTTGGGGACAGCTAGCAATCAGCCCCAGCATTTT	CASSLGTASNQPQHF	.	TRBV5-5	TRBJ1-5	.